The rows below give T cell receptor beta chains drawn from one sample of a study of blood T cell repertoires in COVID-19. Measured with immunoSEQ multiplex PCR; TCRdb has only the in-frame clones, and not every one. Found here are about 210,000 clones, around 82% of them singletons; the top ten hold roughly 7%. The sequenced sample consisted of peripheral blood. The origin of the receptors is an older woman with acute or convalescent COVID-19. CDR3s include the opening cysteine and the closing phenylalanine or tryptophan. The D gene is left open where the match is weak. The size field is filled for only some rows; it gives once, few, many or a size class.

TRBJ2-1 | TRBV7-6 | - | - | CASSDDSSYNEQFF
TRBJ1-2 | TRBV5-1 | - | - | CASSPAGETRNGYTF
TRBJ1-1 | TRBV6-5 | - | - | CASTWGVDTEAFF
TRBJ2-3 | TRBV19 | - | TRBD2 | CASSIDPGLADTQYF
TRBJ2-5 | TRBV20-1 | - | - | CSAKGEETQYF
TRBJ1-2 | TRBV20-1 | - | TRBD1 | CSATTGGLYTF
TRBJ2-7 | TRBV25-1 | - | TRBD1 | CASSDSGTGEFSYEQYF
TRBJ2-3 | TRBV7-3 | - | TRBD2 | CASSQTSGLSDTQYF
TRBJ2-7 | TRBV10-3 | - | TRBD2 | CATNAGEGYEQYF
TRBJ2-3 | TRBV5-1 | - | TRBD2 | CASSLDGSGGAETQYF
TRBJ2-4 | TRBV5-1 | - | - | CASSLLERGIQYF
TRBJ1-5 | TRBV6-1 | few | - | CASSEGQGNQPQHF
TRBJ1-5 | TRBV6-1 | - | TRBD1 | CASSESVGWGQANNQPQHF
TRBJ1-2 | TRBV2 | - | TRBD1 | CASRVTGVNHGYTF
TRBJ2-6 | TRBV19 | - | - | CASSIDGQGSAGANVLTF
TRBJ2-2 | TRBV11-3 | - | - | CASSLDRDTGELFF
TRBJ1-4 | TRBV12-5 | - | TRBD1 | CASGAPGQGSEKLFF
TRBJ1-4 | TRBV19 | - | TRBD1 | CASSIRRTGDEKLFF
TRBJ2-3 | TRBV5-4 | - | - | CASSLGWPTDTQYF
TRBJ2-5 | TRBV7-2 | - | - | CASSPGPEGTQYF